The 18 T cell receptor beta chains given below trace back to one sample, sequenced in a study of CD8+ T cells in alopecia areata. Sequencing templates came from extracted RNA that was reverse transcribed into cDNA. The protocol was immunoSEQ multiplex PCR, while the TCRdb copy is restricted to in-frame clones and leaves out a portion. The sample includes roughly 150,000 clones, roughly 60% of them seen just once. Sequencing was performed on CD4+ T cells sorted from blood. These receptors came from a human donor in good health.

This clone has a handful of counts. CDR3 amino acids: CASSLDRLRTDTQYF. CDR3 nucleotide sequence: TGTGCCAGCAGCTTAGACCGATTACGGACAGATACGCAGTATTTT. The rearrangement links TRBV7-9 to TRBJ2-3; D remains unclear. Between the trimmed V and J ends, which lost 1 base and 3 bases, there was a span of 11 bases. This CDR3 is built from 15 residues. Germline CDR1 and CDR2: SEHNR and FQNEAQ (reference sequence).

The chain couples TRBV6-6 to TRBJ2-3; D uncertain. The ends were cut back, 6 bases at V and 2 bases at J, with 3 bases in the middle. Germline V gene lookup returns CDR1 MNHNY and CDR2 SVGAGI (reference sequence). The CDR3 totals 11 residues. CDR3 loop: CASRYTDTQYF. CDR3 coding DNA: TGTGCCAGCAGGTACACAGATACGCAGTATTTT.

This clone occurred a few times. The chain carries TRBV19 and TRBJ2-2; possible D gene TRBD2, 6 bases. Trimming pared 7 bases from V and 1 base from J, leaving 13 bases between. Germline assignment: CDR1 LNHDA and CDR2 SQIVND (reference sequence). The CDR3 totals 15 residues. CDR3: CASKRSSGNTGELFF. The CDR3 coding sequence is TGTGCCAGTAAGAGAAGTAGCGGGAACACCGGGGAGCTGTTTTTT.

This rearrangement joins TRBV7-3 to TRBJ2-7, with D hard to call. Trimming took off 0 bases at V and 1 base at J, with 4 bases between the two ends. CDR1 SGHTA and CDR2 FQGTGA come from the germline V gene. CDR3 length equals 13 residues. The DNA for the CDR3 is TGTGCCAGCAGCTTAACGCCGTCCTACGAGCAGTACTTC. Translating gives CASSLTPSYEQYF.

The sample holds one count of this clone. V gene TRBV4-1 combines with J gene TRBJ2-5, with a possible D match to TRBD1 (7 bases). The germline gives CDR1 MGHRA, CDR2 YSYEKL. The CDR3 runs to 15 residues. Trimming shortened V by 3 bases and J by 9 bases, and 20 bases separated the two germline ends. CDR3 nucleotide sequence: TGCGCCAGCAGCCAGACCCCAGACCTCAGGGGGGCCCAGTACTTC. This gives the protein CASSQTPDLRGAQYF.

This clone was seen a handful of times. The rearrangement joins TRBV28 to TRBJ2-7, with D unclear. This CDR3 is built from 11 residues. Trimming pared 10 bases from V and 6 bases from J, leaving 13 bases between. Per germline, CDR1 MDHEN and CDR2 SYDVKM. For the CDR3, the DNA is TGTGCCACGGTGGCCCTAACCGAGCAGTACTTC. Protein sequence: CATVALTEQYF.

This clone was observed a few times. At the DNA level, this CDR3 is encoded by other sequences in the same sample as well. The chain carries TRBV7-6 and TRBJ2-5; weak D call: TRBD1 (6 bases). V was pared by 1 base and J by 2 bases, with 11 bases between. This CDR3 comprises 15 residues. The V gene's germline CDR1 is SGHVS and CDR2 FNYEAQ. The CDR3 sequence is CASSLGQGLQETQYF. CDR3 DNA sequence: TGTGCCAGCAGCTTAGGGCAGGGGTTACAAGAGACCCAGTACTTC.

This clone was observed a single time. The chain uses TRBV15 and TRBJ1-1; D remains unclear. CDR1 is LNHNV, CDR2 YYDKDF, per germline (reference sequence). Trimming cost V 0 bases and J 0 bases, with 2 bases left between them. This CDR3 has 13 amino acids. Here the CDR3 reads CATSRELNTEAFF. CDR3 DNA: TGTGCCACCAGCAGAGAGCTGAACACTGAAGCTTTCTTT.

The chain uses TRBV10-1 and TRBJ2-1, with 7 bases identical to TRBD2. There are 16 residues in the CDR3. J was trimmed by 7 bases and V by 2 bases; bases with no gene match: 11. The V gene's germline CDR1 is WNHNN and CDR2 SYGVQD (reference sequence). The CDR3 DNA reads TGCGCCAGCAGTGAGCTTACTGGCGGGAGTTCGAATGAGCAGTTCTTC. As protein: CASSELTGGSSNEQFF.

This clone was recorded only once. The rearrangement joins TRBV25-1 to TRBJ2-6; 8 nucleotides agree with TRBD1. Germline assignment: CDR1 MGHDK and CDR2 SYGVNS. This CDR3 has 17 residues. Germline trimming cut 5 bases from V and 0 bases from J; bases unmatched to any gene: 6. As DNA, the CDR3 is TGTGCCAGCAGTTGGTCAGGGGGCGACTCTGGGGCCAACGTCCTGACTTTC. Residues: CASSWSGGDSGANVLTF.

The chain recombines TRBV29-1 with TRBJ1-1; the D is unclear. CDR1 is SQVTM and CDR2 is ANQGSEA in the germline V gene. The CDR3 totals 11 residues. Trimming stripped 7 bases from V and 4 bases from J, with 10 bases between. CDR3 sequence: CSAHRSTEAFF. In DNA form, the CDR3 reads TGCAGCGCGCATAGGAGCACTGAAGCTTTCTTT.

This clone was counted a few times. The chain couples TRBV29-1 to TRBJ1-1; D is ambiguous. The V and J ends lost 4 bases and 1 base respectively, with 13 bases between them. Per germline, CDR1 SQVTM and CDR2 ANQGSEA. The CDR3 runs 14 residues. The CDR3 reads CSVVAQGRNTEAFF. The CDR3 DNA reads TGCAGCGTTGTTGCCCAAGGGCGGAACACTGAAGCTTTCTTT.

This clone has just a few counts. The chain has TRBV6-1 and TRBJ2-1; 13 positions match TRBD2. The J segment lost 8 bases and the V segment lost 11 bases, leaving 9 bases of the junction unmatched. The CDR3 has 14 residues. The V gene's germline CDR1 is MNHNS and CDR2 SASEGT. The CDR3 spells CAAGLAGDRDEQFF. The CDR3, as DNA: TGTGCCGCAGGACTAGCGGGAGATCGCGATGAGCAGTTCTTC.

V and J are TRBV29-1 and TRBJ2-1; no firm D call. Trimming took 3 bases from V and 15 from J, leaving 6 bases between them. CDR1 and CDR2 (germline): SQVTM, ANQGSEA. CDR3 length equals 8 residues. CDR3 nucleotide sequence: TGCAGCGTTGATTATGGGTTCTTC. Translating gives CSVDYGFF.

This rearrangement joins TRBV5-4 to TRBJ2-3; D is perhaps TRBD1 or TRBD2 (6 bases each). CDR1 is SGHNT and CDR2 is YYREEE in the germline V gene (reference sequence). V was trimmed by 4 bases and J by 2 bases, leaving 11 bases between them. The CDR3 has 14 residues. Here the CDR3 DNA reads TGTGCCAGCAGCGCGGGACAACACACAGATACGCAGTATTTT. Translation gives CASSAGQHTDTQYF.

For this clone: Other DNA sequences in the same sample also yield this CDR3. This chain links TRBV29-1 with TRBJ2-7, with D perhaps TRBD2 (5 bases). The CDR3 is made up of 10 amino acids. Germline V gives CDR1 SQVTM, CDR2 ANQGSEA. Trimming took 4 bases from V and 6 from J, leaving 7 bases between them. The CDR3 DNA reads as TGCAGCGTTGGAGGAGGCGAGCAGTACTTC. Translation gives CSVGGGEQYF.

The chain employs TRBV30 and TRBJ2-1; D not certain. Trimming stripped 4 bases from V and 5 bases from J, with 6 bases between. CDR1 GTSNPN and CDR2 SVGIG come from the germline V gene (reference sequence). CDR3 size: 11 residues. This CDR3 reads CAWKWNNEQFF. CDR3 bases: TGTGCCTGGAAGTGGAACAATGAGCAGTTCTTC.

This clone has a single count. The chain carries TRBV5-1 and TRBJ2-6; unclear D gene. This CDR3 has 16 residues. The germline gives CDR1 SGHRS, CDR2 YFSETQ. V was trimmed by 0 bases and J by 2 bases, leaving 9 bases between them. For the CDR3, the DNA is TGCGCCAGCAGCTTGGGAGGCCGGGCTGGGGCCAACGTCCTGACTTTC. It translates to CASSLGGRAGANVLTF.